This TCR beta chain was captured in a study of ipilimumab plus nivolumab after autologous stem cell transplantation. Study details: Patients received a median of about five ipilimumab and 8 or 9 nivolumab doses.

This table comes from immunoSEQ multiplex PCR, and its TCRdb copy is limited to in-frame clones, with some not included. The sample shows about 40,000 clones, around 93% of them seen only once. Through week 26, nivolumab 3 mg/kg IV was given weeks 1, 4, 7, 10, then biweekly. The source material was PBMCs, sampled in a trial of ipilimumab plus nivolumab as post-transplant consolidation. This TCR came from a male donor with multiple myeloma.

CDR3 coding DNA: TGTGCCAGCAGCCAAGCCCGAGGTGACGAGCAGTACTTC. Its protein is CASSQARGDEQYF. The V and J genes are TRBV4-2 and TRBJ2-7; D gene uncertain. Germline loops: CDR1 LGHNA, CDR2 YNFKEQ. V lost 1 base and J lost 5, with 9 bases in between. This CDR3 region has 13 residues.